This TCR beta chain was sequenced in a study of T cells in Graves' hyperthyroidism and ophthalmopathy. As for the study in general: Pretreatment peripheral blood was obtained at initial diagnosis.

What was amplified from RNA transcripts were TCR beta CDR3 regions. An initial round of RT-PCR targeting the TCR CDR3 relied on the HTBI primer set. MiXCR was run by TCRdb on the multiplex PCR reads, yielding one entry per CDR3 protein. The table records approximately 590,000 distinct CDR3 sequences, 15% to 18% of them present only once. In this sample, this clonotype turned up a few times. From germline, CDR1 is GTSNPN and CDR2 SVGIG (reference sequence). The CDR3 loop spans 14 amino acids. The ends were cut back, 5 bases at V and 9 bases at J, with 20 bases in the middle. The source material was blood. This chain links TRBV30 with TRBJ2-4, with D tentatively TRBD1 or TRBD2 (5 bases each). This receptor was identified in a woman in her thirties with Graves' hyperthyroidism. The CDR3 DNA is TGTGCCTGGGGCCTACTCGGGAAAAGGGGCATTCAGTACTTC. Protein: CAWGLLGKRGIQYF. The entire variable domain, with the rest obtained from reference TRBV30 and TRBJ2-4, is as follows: SQTIHQWPATLVQPVGSPLSLECTVEGTSNPNLYWYRQAAGRGLQLLFYSVGIGQISSEVPQNLSASRPQDRQFILSSKKLLLSDSGFYLCAWGLLGKRGIQYFGAGTRLSVL.